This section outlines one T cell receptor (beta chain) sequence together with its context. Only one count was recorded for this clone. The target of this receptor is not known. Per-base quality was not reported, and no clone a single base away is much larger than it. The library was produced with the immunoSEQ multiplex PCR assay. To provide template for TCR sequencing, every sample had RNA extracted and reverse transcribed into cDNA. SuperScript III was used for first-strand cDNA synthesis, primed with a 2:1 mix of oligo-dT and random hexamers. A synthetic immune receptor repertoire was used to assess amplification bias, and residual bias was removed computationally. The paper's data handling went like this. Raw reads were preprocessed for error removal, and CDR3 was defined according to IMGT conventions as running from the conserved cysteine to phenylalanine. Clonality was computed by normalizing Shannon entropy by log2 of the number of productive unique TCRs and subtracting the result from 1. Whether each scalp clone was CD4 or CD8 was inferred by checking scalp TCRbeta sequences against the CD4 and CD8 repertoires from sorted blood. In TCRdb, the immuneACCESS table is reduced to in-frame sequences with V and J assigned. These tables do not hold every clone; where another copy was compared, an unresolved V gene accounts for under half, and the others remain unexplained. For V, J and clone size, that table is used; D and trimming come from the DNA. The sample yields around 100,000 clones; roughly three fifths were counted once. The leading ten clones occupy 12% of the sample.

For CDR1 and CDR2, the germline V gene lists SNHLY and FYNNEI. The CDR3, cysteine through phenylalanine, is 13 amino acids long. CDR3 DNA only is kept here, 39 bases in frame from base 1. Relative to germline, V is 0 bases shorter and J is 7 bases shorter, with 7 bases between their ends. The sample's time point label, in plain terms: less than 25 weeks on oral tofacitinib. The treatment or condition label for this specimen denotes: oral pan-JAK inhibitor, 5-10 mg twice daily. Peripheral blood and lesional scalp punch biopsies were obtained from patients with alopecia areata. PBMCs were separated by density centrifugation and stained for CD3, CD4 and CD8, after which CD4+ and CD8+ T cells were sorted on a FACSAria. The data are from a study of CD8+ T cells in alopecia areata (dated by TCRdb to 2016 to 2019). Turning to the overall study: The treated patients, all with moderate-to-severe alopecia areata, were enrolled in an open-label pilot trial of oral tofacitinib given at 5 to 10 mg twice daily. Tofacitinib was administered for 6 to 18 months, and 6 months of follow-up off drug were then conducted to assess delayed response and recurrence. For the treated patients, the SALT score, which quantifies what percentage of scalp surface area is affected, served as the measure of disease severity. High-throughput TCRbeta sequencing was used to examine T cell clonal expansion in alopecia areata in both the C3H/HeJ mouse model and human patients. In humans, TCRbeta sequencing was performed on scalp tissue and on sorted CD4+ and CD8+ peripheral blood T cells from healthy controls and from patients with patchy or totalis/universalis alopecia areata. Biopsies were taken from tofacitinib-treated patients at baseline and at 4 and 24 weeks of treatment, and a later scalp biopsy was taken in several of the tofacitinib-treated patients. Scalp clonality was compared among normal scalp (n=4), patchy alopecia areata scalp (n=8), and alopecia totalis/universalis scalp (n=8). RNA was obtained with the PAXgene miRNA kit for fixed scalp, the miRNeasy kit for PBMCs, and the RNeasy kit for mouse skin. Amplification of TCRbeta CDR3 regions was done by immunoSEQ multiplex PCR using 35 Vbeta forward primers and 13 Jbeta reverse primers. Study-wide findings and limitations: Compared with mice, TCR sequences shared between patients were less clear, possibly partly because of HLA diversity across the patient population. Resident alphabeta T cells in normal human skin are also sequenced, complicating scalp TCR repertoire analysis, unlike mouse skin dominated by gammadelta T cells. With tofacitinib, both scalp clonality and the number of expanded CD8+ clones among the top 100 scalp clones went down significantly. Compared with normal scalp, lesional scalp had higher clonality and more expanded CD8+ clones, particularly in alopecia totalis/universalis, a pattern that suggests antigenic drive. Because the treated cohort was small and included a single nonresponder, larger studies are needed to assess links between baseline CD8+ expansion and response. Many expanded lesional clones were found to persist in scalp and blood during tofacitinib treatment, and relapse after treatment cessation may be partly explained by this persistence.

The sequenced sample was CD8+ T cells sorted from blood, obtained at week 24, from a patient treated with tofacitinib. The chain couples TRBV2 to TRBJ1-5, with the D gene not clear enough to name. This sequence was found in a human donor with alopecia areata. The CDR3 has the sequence CASSEAQGQPQHF. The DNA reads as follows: TGTGCCAGCAGTGAAGCCCAAGGGCAGCCCCAGCATTTT.